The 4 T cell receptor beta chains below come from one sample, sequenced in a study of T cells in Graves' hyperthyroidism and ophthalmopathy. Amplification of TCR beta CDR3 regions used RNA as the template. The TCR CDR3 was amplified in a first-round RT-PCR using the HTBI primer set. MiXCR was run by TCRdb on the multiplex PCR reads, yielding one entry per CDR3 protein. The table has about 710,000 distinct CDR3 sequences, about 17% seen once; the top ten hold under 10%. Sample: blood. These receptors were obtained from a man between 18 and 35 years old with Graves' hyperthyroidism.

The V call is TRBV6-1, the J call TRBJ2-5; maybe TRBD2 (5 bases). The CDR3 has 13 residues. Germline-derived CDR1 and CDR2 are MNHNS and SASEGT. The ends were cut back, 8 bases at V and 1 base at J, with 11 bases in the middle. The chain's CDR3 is CASQEGSQETQYF. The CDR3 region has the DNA TGTGCCAGCCAAGAGGGCAGCCAAGAGACCCAGTACTTC.

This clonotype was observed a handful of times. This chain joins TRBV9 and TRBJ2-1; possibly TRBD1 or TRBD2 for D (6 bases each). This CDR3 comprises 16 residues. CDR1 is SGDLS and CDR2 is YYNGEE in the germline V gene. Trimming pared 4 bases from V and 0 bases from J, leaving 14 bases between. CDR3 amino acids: CASSPGASSSYNEQFF. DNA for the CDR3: TGTGCCAGCAGCCCGGGGGCCTCAAGCTCCTACAATGAGCAGTTCTTC.

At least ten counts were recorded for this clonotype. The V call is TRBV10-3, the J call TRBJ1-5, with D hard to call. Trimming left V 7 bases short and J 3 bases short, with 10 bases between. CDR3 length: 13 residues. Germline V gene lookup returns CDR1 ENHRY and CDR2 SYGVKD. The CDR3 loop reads CAIKDRYNQPQHF. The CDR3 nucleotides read TGTGCCATCAAGGACCGTTACAATCAGCCCCAGCATTTT.

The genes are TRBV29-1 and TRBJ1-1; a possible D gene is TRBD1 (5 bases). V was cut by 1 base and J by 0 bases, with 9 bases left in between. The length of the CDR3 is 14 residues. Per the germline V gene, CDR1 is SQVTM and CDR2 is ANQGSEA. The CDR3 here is CSVEVAGLNTEAFF. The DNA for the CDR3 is TGCAGCGTTGAAGTAGCAGGGCTGAACACTGAAGCTTTCTTT.